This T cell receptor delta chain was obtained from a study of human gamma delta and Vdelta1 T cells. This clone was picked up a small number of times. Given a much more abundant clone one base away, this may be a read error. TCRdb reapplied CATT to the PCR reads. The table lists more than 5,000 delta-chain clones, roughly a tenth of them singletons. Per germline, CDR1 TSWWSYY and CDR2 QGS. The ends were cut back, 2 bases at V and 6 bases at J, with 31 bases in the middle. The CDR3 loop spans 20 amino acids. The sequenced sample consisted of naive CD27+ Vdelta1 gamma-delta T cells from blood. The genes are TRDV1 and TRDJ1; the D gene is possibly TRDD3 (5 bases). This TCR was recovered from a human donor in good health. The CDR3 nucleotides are TGTGCTCTTGGGGAAATTCGAACTACACATCAATTATTGGGGAGGTATAAACTCATCTTT. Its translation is CALGEIRTTHQLLGRYKLIF.